Following are 27 T cell receptor beta chains from one sample sequenced in a study of T cell responses to AZD1222 COVID-19 vaccine. Profiled with immunoSEQ multiplex PCR; TCRdb holds only in-frame clones, not every one. The table records roughly 100,000 clones, 85% to 90% of them present only once. The starting material was peripheral blood, obtained on day 0 of AZD1222 vaccination. These receptors were collected from an adult in good health.

The chain combines TRBV5-5 with TRBJ1-3; D ambiguous. V was shortened by 4 bases and J by 2 bases, with 13 bases between the two germline ends. Germline CDR1 SGHKS, CDR2 YYEKEE (reference sequence). The CDR3 has 15 amino acids. In nucleotides, the CDR3 is TGTGCCAGCAGCCCGCAGTGGAGCCCTGGAAACACCATATATTTT. Its protein is CASSPQWSPGNTIYF. The whole variable domain, remainder taken from reference TRBV5-5 and TRBJ1-3, is DAGVTQSPTHLIKTRGQQVTLRCSPISGHKSVSWYQQVLGQGPQFIFQYYEKEERGRGNFPDRFSARQFPNYSSELNVNALLLGDSALYLCASSPQWSPGNTIYFGEGSWLTVV.

The CDR3 protein is CAWSPRGETQYF. Here the CDR3 DNA reads TGTGCCTGGAGTCCGCGGGGTGAGACCCAGTACTTC. The chain carries TRBV30 and TRBJ2-5, with D possibly TRBD2 on 6 matching bases. Per the germline V gene, CDR1 is GTSNPN and CDR2 is SVGIG (reference sequence). Trimming shortened V by 2 bases and J by 5 bases, and 9 bases separated the two germline ends. The CDR3 contains 12 residues.

V and J are TRBV6-1 and TRBJ1-6; D perhaps matches TRBD1 (5 bases). The CDR3 runs to 15 residues. The germline CDR1 and CDR2 sequences are MNHNS and SASEGT. V was shortened by 3 bases and J by 6 bases, with 12 bases between the two germline ends. CDR3 sequence: CASSEAPGSNSPLHF. The CDR3 DNA sequence: TGTGCCAGCAGTGAGGCTCCAGGGAGTAATTCACCCCTCCACTTT.

V usage is TRBV5-4 and J usage is TRBJ2-6; D uncertain. The V gene's germline CDR1 is SGHNT and CDR2 YYREEE (reference sequence). V was clipped by 5 bases and J by 2 bases, with 8 bases between them. CDR3 length: 14 amino acids. The CDR3 is CASSAGPGANVLTF. DNA of the CDR3: TGTGCCAGCAGTGCCGGGCCTGGGGCCAACGTCCTGACTTTC.

This chain uses TRBV29-1 with TRBJ1-2; D possibly corresponds to TRBD1 (5 bases). Between the trimmed V and J ends, which lost 0 bases and 4 bases, there was a span of 9 bases. The CDR3 spans 13 residues. Germline V gene data show CDR1 as SQVTM and CDR2 as ANQGSEA. CDR3 loop: CSVEDGAVYGYTF. CDR3 in DNA: TGCAGCGTTGAAGACGGGGCCGTCTATGGCTACACCTTC.

This clone came up a few times. The chain combines TRBV2 with TRBJ1-1, with D maybe TRBD1 (5 bases). Trimming cost V 5 bases and J 8 bases, with 12 bases left between them. CDR3 length: 12 residues. CDR1 SNHLY and CDR2 FYNNEI come from the germline V gene. This CDR3 reads CASSTIDREAFF. The CDR3, as DNA: TGTGCCAGCAGTACGATAGACAGAGAAGCTTTCTTT.

For the CDR3, the DNA is TGTGCCAGCAGCTTGGGGGTTAATCAGCCCCAGCATTTT. This codes for CASSLGVNQPQHF. V usage is TRBV5-4 and J usage is TRBJ1-5; D gene uncertain. The V end was cut by 0 bases, the J end by 4 bases, with 5 bases between. Germline V gene data show CDR1 as SGHNT and CDR2 as YYREEE (reference sequence). This CDR3 region has 13 residues.

V is TRBV6-1 and J is TRBJ1-5; D is undetermined. Trimming removed 1 base from V and 0 bases from J, with 10 bases in between. Germline values: CDR1 MNHNS, CDR2 SASEGT. This CDR3 region has 16 residues. DNA for the CDR3: TGTGCCAGCAGTGAAGTAGGAGGCTATAGCAATCAGCCCCAGCATTTT. Translation gives CASSEVGGYSNQPQHF.

The chain employs TRBV9 and TRBJ1-1; perhaps TRBD1 as D (6 bases). CDR1 is SGDLS, CDR2 YYNGEE, per germline. This CDR3 contains 15 residues. V lost 0 bases and J 5 bases, leaving 14 bases between the germline ends. CDR3 region: CASSVGRGGHTEAFF. The CDR3 DNA reads as TGTGCCAGCAGCGTAGGACGTGGGGGGCATACTGAAGCTTTCTTT.

The rearrangement uses TRBV19 and TRBJ1-5; maybe TRBD1 (5 bases). Germline-derived CDR1 and CDR2 are LNHDA and SQIVND (reference sequence). The V end lost 6 bases, the J end lost 1 base, and 13 bases lay between the germline ends. This CDR3 contains 15 residues. The CDR3 reads CASSAGGASNQPQHF. Here the CDR3 DNA reads TGTGCCAGTAGCGCGGGGGGTGCGAGCAATCAGCCCCAGCATTTT.

The chain joins TRBV20-1 to TRBJ1-4; D unresolved. Germline values: CDR1 DFQATT, CDR2 SNEGSKA (reference sequence). The CDR3 runs 14 residues. V lost 3 bases, J lost 4 bases, and 12 bases lay in between. The CDR3 protein is CSASRLPLNEKLFF. The CDR3 DNA follows: TGCAGTGCTAGTCGGCTGCCCCTTAATGAAAAACTGTTTTTT.

The chain joins TRBV2 to TRBJ2-5; 10 positions match TRBD2. The CDR3 is 14 amino acids. The ends lost 4 bases at V and 5 bases at J; junction bases unmatched: 4. CDR1 and CDR2 (germline): SNHLY, FYNNEI. The CDR3 region has the DNA TGTGCCAGCAGTGTGCAACTAGCGGGGGAGACCCAGTACTTC. Translation: CASSVQLAGETQYF.

V is TRBV27 and J is TRBJ1-1; D possibly corresponds to TRBD1 (5 bases). V was pared by 2 bases and J by 3 bases, with 10 bases between. This CDR3 comprises 14 residues. Germline V lookup: CDR1 MNHEY, CDR2 SMNVEV (reference sequence). CDR3 bases: TGTGCCAGCAGTTTAAGGGGTCCCGACACTGAAGCTTTCTTT. Translation gives CASSLRGPDTEAFF.

The chain couples TRBV27 to TRBJ1-1, with 7 bases matching TRBD1. The CDR3 spans 14 residues. Germline-derived CDR1 and CDR2 are MNHEY and SMNVEV (reference sequence). The ends lost 6 bases at V and 3 bases at J; junction bases unmatched: 7. Here the CDR3 reads CASRPGTVYTEAFF. CDR3 coding DNA: TGTGCCAGCAGGCCGGGGACAGTATACACTGAAGCTTTCTTT.

The chain uses TRBV9 and TRBJ1-4; unclear D gene. Trimming shortened V by 3 bases and J by 0 bases, and 3 bases separated the two germline ends. In germline, CDR1 is SGDLS, CDR2 YYNGEE. This CDR3 has 13 amino acids. The CDR3 DNA reads TGTGCCAGCAGCGCGGCAACTAATGAAAAACTGTTTTTT. Translated, it gives CASSAATNEKLFF. Variable domain in full (rest from reference TRBV9 and TRBJ1-4): DSGVTQTPKHLITATGQRVTLRCSPRSGDLSVYWYQQSLDQGLQFLIQYYNGEERAKGNILERFSAQQFPDLHSELNLSSLELGDSALYFCASSAATNEKLFFGSGTQLSVL.

The genes are TRBV2 and TRBJ2-5; D unclear. The CDR3 totals 16 residues. Trimming took 2 bases from V and 1 from J, leaving 14 bases between them. From germline, CDR1 is SNHLY and CDR2 FYNNEI. CDR3 bases: TGTGCCAGCAGTGAATACCACAGCCTTATCCAAGAGACCCAGTACTTC. It codes for CASSEYHSLIQETQYF.

The chain links TRBV5-5 to TRBJ2-1; TRBD2 is a possible D gene (6 bases). In germline, CDR1 is SGHKS, CDR2 YYEKEE (reference sequence). The CDR3 is made up of 11 amino acids. V was shortened by 0 bases and J by 14 bases, with 9 bases between the two germline ends. CDR3 DNA sequence: TGTGCCAGCAGCTTGGCATGGGGGGAGTTCTTC. Translated: CASSLAWGEFF.

V gene TRBV3-1 (or the pseudogene TRBV3-2) combines with J gene TRBJ2-3; no firm D call. This CDR3 has 13 amino acids. The ends were cut back, 5 bases at V and 1 base at J, with 7 bases in the middle. From germline, CDR1 is LGHDT and CDR2 YNNKEL (reference sequence). The CDR3 coding sequence is TGTGCCAGCAGCTCCATAGGCACAGATACGCAGTATTTT. Its translation: CASSSIGTDTQYF.

The chain uses TRBV29-1 and TRBJ1-1; 8 nucleotides line up with TRBD1. Looked up from germline, CDR1 is SQVTM and CDR2 is ANQGSEA. This CDR3 region has 15 residues. Trimming at V came to 4 bases and at J to 0 bases, leaving 7 bases not matched to a gene. CDR3 loop: CSVGAGGVMNTEAFF. The CDR3, as DNA: TGCAGCGTTGGGGCAGGGGGCGTCATGAACACTGAAGCTTTCTTT. Supplemented by reference TRBV29-1 and TRBJ1-1, the full variable domain reads SAVISQKPSRDICQRGTSLTIQCQVDSQVTMMFWYRQQPGQSLTLIATANQGSEATYESGFVIDKFPISRPNLTFSTLTVSNMSPEDSSIYLCSVGAGGVMNTEAFFGQGTRLTVV.

As for this clone: Within the sample, other DNA sequences also encode this same CDR3. This chain links TRBV19 with TRBJ1-1; D not resolved. Trimming pared 1 base from V and 8 bases from J, leaving 11 bases between. The CDR3 runs to 13 residues. Germline assignment: CDR1 LNHDA and CDR2 SQIVND (reference sequence). The CDR3 reads CASSIGKAAEAFF. The CDR3 bases are TGTGCCAGTAGTATAGGTAAGGCGGCGGAAGCTTTCTTT. Filled out from reference TRBV19 and TRBJ1-1, the complete variable domain reads DGGITQSPKYLFRKEGQNVTLSCEQNLNHDAMYWYRQDPGQGLRLIYYSQIVNDFQKGDIAEGYSVSREKKESFPLTVTSAQKNPTAFYLCASSIGKAAEAFFGQGTRLTVV.

The chain employs TRBV10-3 and TRBJ2-7, with D unresolved. The CDR3 is 13 amino acids. CDR1 ENHRY and CDR2 SYGVKD come from the germline V gene. V was pared by 2 bases and J by 5 bases, with 10 bases between. The DNA for the CDR3 is TGTGCCATCAGTGAGGCCGGAGACGACGAGCAGTACTTC. This codes for CAISEAGDDEQYF.

The chain combines TRBV18 with TRBJ2-1; D gene uncertain. Per the germline V gene, CDR1 is KGHSH and CDR2 is LQKENI. Trimming took 6 bases from V and 2 from J, leaving 8 bases between them. The CDR3 is 13 amino acids. The chain's CDR3 is CASSPYAYNEQFF. Here the CDR3 DNA reads TGTGCCAGCTCTCCCTATGCCTACAATGAGCAGTTCTTC. Together with reference TRBV18 and TRBJ2-1, the CDR3 gives the full variable domain: NAGVMQNPRHLVRRRGQEARLRCSPMKGHSHVYWYRQLPEEGLKFMVYLQKENIIDESGMPKERFSAEFPKEGPSILRIQQVVRGDSAAYFCASSPYAYNEQFFGPGTRLTVL.

The chain employs TRBV15 and TRBJ1-4; no firm D call. Per the germline V gene, CDR1 is LNHNV and CDR2 is YYDKDF (reference sequence). The CDR3 is 16 amino acids. V was cut by 3 bases and J by 8 bases, with 19 bases left in between. DNA for the CDR3: TGTGCCACCAGCAGGGGGATGTTCATCTCGGGGGAAAAACTGTTTTTT. Protein product: CATSRGMFISGEKLFF.

The chain couples TRBV5-8 to TRBJ2-7; 9 bases line up with TRBD1. The CDR3 loop spans 13 amino acids. Germline values: CDR1 SGHTS, CDR2 YDEGEE. V was pared by 4 bases and J by 6 bases, with 5 bases of the junction left unmatched. CDR3 in DNA: TGTGCCAGCAGCCCGGGACAGGGAAGCGAGCAGTACTTC. Its protein product is CASSPGQGSEQYF.

The chain recombines TRBV7-9 with TRBJ1-2; maybe TRBD1 (5 bases). This CDR3 is built from 17 residues. V lost 1 base, J lost 3 bases, and 18 bases lay in between. Germline V CDR1 and CDR2: SEHNR, FQNEAQ (reference sequence). The DNA of the CDR3 is TGTGCCAGCAGCTTAGATTCTCCTAGGGGCGCAGACTATGGCTACACCTTC. Translating it yields CASSLDSPRGADYGYTF. Full variable domain (missing parts from reference TRBV7-9 and TRBJ1-2): DTGVSQNPRHKITKRGQNVTFRCDPISEHNRLYWYRQTLGQGPEFLTYFQNEAQLEKSRLLSDRFSAERPKGSFSTLEIQRTEQGDSAMYLCASSLDSPRGADYGYTFGSGTRLTVV.

The V gene is TRBV18, the J gene TRBJ1-1, with 9 nucleotides matching TRBD1. Germline CDR1 reads KGHSH; CDR2 reads LQKENI. Trimming removed 5 bases from V and 5 bases from J; junction bases left unmatched: 6. CDR3 length: 14 residues. The CDR3 sequence: CASSGQTGGTEAFF. The CDR3 DNA is TGTGCCAGCTCAGGCCAGACAGGGGGGACTGAAGCTTTCTTT.

As DNA, the CDR3 is TGTGCCAGCAGCGCCGGACGCTCGGACGATCCGGGACAGGGCAGCAATGAGCAGTTCTTC. Protein: CASSAGRSDDPGQGSNEQFF. The chain links TRBV21-1 to TRBJ2-1; the table's TRBD1 call for D was not verified on the DNA. TRBV21-1 is annotated as a pseudogene. This CDR3 contains 20 residues.